The rows below give T cell receptor beta chains drawn from one sample of a study of immune evolution from preneoplasia to lung adenocarcinoma. The protocol was immunoSEQ multiplex PCR, while the TCRdb copy is restricted to in-frame clones and leaves out a portion. This sample yields about 6,500 clones, of which over 65% are seen a single time; roughly 9.8% belongs to the top ten. The specimen was FFPE lung adenocarcinoma in situ tissue. All receptors derive from a donor aged 70 or over with lung adenocarcinoma. Both conserved end residues are part of each CDR3. The order of the fields is D gene, clone size, V gene, J gene, CDR3 protein, CDR3 DNA. The D gene is left open where the match is weak. Rows may omit the clone size; those that give it use once, few, many or a size class.

TRBD1	-	TRBV6-1	TRBJ1-2	CASSWTGSYTF	TGTGCCAGCAGCTGGACAGGGAGCTACACCTTC
TRBD1	-	TRBV28	TRBJ1-4	CASSSLGTGREGEKLFF	TGTGCCAGCAGTTCTCTAGGGACAGGGAGGGAGGGTGAAAAACTGTTTTTT
-	medium-sized	TRBV4-2	TRBJ2-6	CASSQDGDNSGANVLTF	TGTGCCAGCAGCCAAGATGGGGACAACTCTGGGGCCAACGTCCTGACTTTC
TRBD1	-	TRBV15	TRBJ2-6	CATRQTGSGANVLTF	TGTGCCACCAGACAGACAGGGTCTGGGGCCAACGTCCTGACTTTC
-	-	TRBV15	TRBJ2-1	CATSRDGGNNEQFF	TGTGCCACCAGCAGAGATGGGGGGAACAATGAGCAGTTCTTC
-	medium-sized	TRBV7-8	TRBJ1-3	CASSSAGRDLRNTIYF	TGTGCCAGCAGCTCCGCAGGCCGGGACCTCAGAAACACCATATATTTT
-	once	TRBV5-5	TRBJ2-7	CASSLSEGTTYEQYF	TGTGCCAGCAGCTTGTCAGAAGGAACTACCTACGAGCAGTACTTC
-	few	TRBV6-6	TRBJ2-5	CASSTPPDQETQYF	TGTGCCAGCAGTACCCCCCCGGACCAAGAGACCCAGTACTTC
-	-	TRBV5-8	TRBJ2-7	CASSLGLISYEQYF	TGTGCCAGCAGCTTGGGGCTGATCTCCTACGAGCAGTACTTC
-	-	TRBV30	TRBJ1-4	CAWSMSATNEKLFF	TGTGCCTGGAGTATGTCTGCAACTAATGAAAAACTGTTTTTT
TRBD1	-	TRBV19	TRBJ1-1	CASSGSYRGTEAFF	TGTGCCAGTAGTGGCTCATACAGGGGGACTGAAGCTTTCTTT
-	-	TRBV4-1	TRBJ1-4	CASSPRRGRVTNEKLFF	TGCGCCAGCAGCCCCCGGCGGGGACGGGTAACTAATGAAAAACTGTTTTTT
-	-	TRBV29-1	TRBJ2-1	CSVRREGNEQFF	TGCAGCGTTCGTCGGGAAGGGAATGAGCAGTTCTTC
-	-	TRBV5-1	TRBJ1-5	CASSLGSNQPQHF	TGCGCCAGCAGCTTGGGGAGCAATCAGCCCCAGCATTTT
-	few	TRBV5-4	TRBJ2-5	CASSGQETQYF	TGTGCCAGCAGCGGCCAAGAGACCCAGTACTTC
TRBD1	few	TRBV28	TRBJ1-1	CASSSGTGEAFF	TGTGCCAGCAGCTCCGGGACAGGAGAAGCTTTCTTT
TRBD1	few	TRBV27	TRBJ1-2	CASRDRDRVQDGYTF	TGTGCCAGCAGGGACCGGGACAGGGTTCAAGATGGCTACACCTTC
TRBD1	-	TRBV7-3	TRBJ1-2	CASSPGTGERISYTF	TGTGCCAGCAGCCCCGGGACAGGGGAAAGGATTAGCTACACCTTC
-	-	TRBV5-1	TRBJ1-2	CASSFRGAGYTF	TGCGCCAGCAGCTTCAGGGGCGCTGGCTACACCTTC
-	-	TRBV9	TRBJ1-1	CASSGRSKNTEAFF	TGTGCCAGCAGCGGCAGGAGTAAGAACACTGAAGCTTTCTTT
-	-	TRBV5-4	TRBJ1-2	CASSQEGAGKVYGYTF	TGTGCCAGCAGCCAAGAAGGTGCAGGGAAGGTCTATGGCTACACCTTC
-	-	TRBV19	TRBJ1-3	CASSAQTGSRSGNTIYF	TGTGCCAGTAGTGCTCAGACGGGATCCAGGTCTGGAAACACCATATATTTT
-	-	TRBV19	TRBJ2-2	CADHNRGRELFF	TGTGCCGACCACAACCGAGGGAGGGAGCTGTTTTTT
-	-	TRBV28	TRBJ1-3	CASRQRGNTIYF	TGTGCCAGCAGGCAGCGTGGAAACACCATATATTTT
-	-	TRBV9	TRBJ2-7	CASSAAPGEARYEQYF	TGTGCCAGCAGCGCAGCTCCGGGGGAGGCAAGGTACGAGCAGTACTTC
-	-	TRBV7-3	TRBJ1-1	CASSRGPNTEAFF	TGTGCCAGCAGCCGGGGCCCAAACACTGAAGCTTTCTTT
-	few	TRBV16	TRBJ1-1	CASSQMGNTEAFF	TGTGCCAGCAGCCAAATGGGGAACACTGAAGCTTTCTTT
TRBD1	-	TRBV18	TRBJ2-6	CASSPQGALGANVLTF	TGTGCCAGCTCACCACAGGGGGCGTTGGGGGCCAACGTCCTGACTTTC
-	-	TRBV28	TRBJ1-3	CASTKVPGNTIYF	TGTGCCAGCACCAAAGTTCCTGGAAACACCATATATTTT
-	-	TRBV5-1	TRBJ1-2	CASSPGGFYGYTF	TGCGCCAGCAGCCCCGGCGGCTTCTATGGCTACACCTTC
-	-	TRBV10-3	TRBJ1-4	CAISDVDGEKLFF	TGTGCCATCAGTGATGTTGATGGCGAAAAACTGTTTTTT
-	-	TRBV14	TRBJ2-7	CASSQVQQGISYEQYF	TGTGCCAGCAGCCAAGTCCAGCAGGGAATATCCTACGAGCAGTACTTC
-	-	TRBV29-1	TRBJ1-2	CSVEDAGSGYTF	TGCAGCGTTGAAGATGCGGGGAGTGGCTACACCTTC
-	-	TRBV6-6	TRBJ1-1	CASSQGQNTEAFF	TGTGCCAGCAGCCAAGGACAGAACACTGAAGCTTTCTTT
-	-	TRBV13	TRBJ2-5	CASKPLGGRETQYF	TGTGCCAGCAAACCCCTGGGGGGACGCGAGACCCAGTACTTC
-	-	TRBV23-1	TRBJ1-5	CASSQSPRRDQPQHF	TGCGCCAGCAGTCAATCCCCCAGGCGGGATCAGCCCCAGCATTTT
TRBD2	-	TRBV10-3	TRBJ2-1	CAISDLAGGKDEQFF	TGTGCCATCAGTGACCTAGCGGGGGGGAAGGATGAGCAGTTCTTC
TRBD1	-	TRBV4-2	TRBJ1-4	CASSQGTGDNEKLFF	TGTGCCAGCAGCCAAGGGACAGGGGATAATGAAAAACTGTTTTTT
-	-	TRBV2	TRBJ1-1	CASSEVLSPATGNTEAFF	TGTGCCAGCAGTGAAGTACTATCCCCCGCTACAGGGAACACTGAAGCTTTCTTT
TRBD2	few	TRBV14	TRBJ2-3	CASSLLGTRTDTQYF	TGTGCCAGCAGCCTACTCGGGACTAGAACAGATACGCAGTATTTT
-	-	TRBV15	TRBJ2-5	CATSSGWAQYF	TGTGCCACCAGCTCGGGGTGGGCCCAGTACTTC
-	-	TRBV10-2	TRBJ2-7	CASTRGVAGNEQYF	TGCGCCAGCACCCGAGGGGTGGCGGGAAACGAGCAGTACTTC
-	-	TRBV6-6	TRBJ1-1	CASSYSGEGTEAFF	TGTGCCAGCAGTTACTCCGGGGAGGGCACTGAAGCTTTCTTT
-	-	TRBV5-4	TRBJ1-1	CASSSAVGSEMNTEAFF	TGTGCCAGCAGCTCCGCCGTTGGGTCAGAGATGAACACTGAAGCTTTCTTT